This T cell receptor (beta chain) originates from a study of blood T cell repertoires in COVID-19. Study details: There were acute and convalescent COVID-19 samples, and they came from the United States, Italy and Spain. PBMCs, B-cell-depleted T cells, or T cells were the source of the cDNA or gDNA that made up the material.

In the original processing: Reference gene primer amplification in the assay estimated nucleated cell counts. The assay was immunoSEQ multiplex PCR, and TCRdb's table has in-frame clones only and misses some. The D gene and trimming were derived from the DNA, and the V and J assignments and clone size from that table. The sample holds 90,000 to 100,000 clones, 75% to 85% seen once. V lost 4 bases to trimming and J lost 10 bases; unmatched junction nucleotides: 13. The germline V gene encodes CDR1 LGHDT and CDR2 YNNKEL (reference sequence). The CDR3 contains 17 residues. V usage is TRBV3-1 (or the pseudogene TRBV3-2) and J usage is TRBJ1-4; 12 bases are shared with TRBD1. The receptor comes from a man in his 60s with acute or convalescent COVID-19. Sequencing was carried out using peripheral blood. The CDR3 sequence: CASSPWDRGLEEGKLFF. The CDR3 nucleotides read TGTGCCAGCAGCCCCTGGGACAGGGGGCTCGAAGAGGGAAAACTGTTTTTT.